This entry lists 28 T cell receptor beta chains sequenced from one sample in a study of shared clonotypes between healthy human individuals. The table came from immunoSEQ multiplex PCR; TCRdb's copy has only in-frame clones and leaves some out. The sample lists 700,000 to 950,000 clones; just over 95% were seen once. CD45RO negativity and positive selection for CCR7 defined naive CD8 cells, a population that excluded terminally differentiated effector memory CD45RA+ cells. Sequenced: naive CD8+ T cells sorted from blood. The receptor source for this set is a young man in good health.

The chain carries TRBV27 and TRBJ2-2; D remains ambiguous. V was shortened by 3 bases and J by 5 bases, with 19 bases between the two germline ends. The CDR3 loop spans 17 amino acids. Germline CDR1 and CDR2: MNHEY and SMNVEV (reference sequence). In DNA form, the CDR3 reads TGTGCCAGCAGTTTTCTCGATGCCGCAGCCGGGACCGGGGAGCTGTTTTTT. Amino acid sequence: CASSFLDAAAGTGELFF.

The J gene is TRBJ2-7, the V gene TRBV19; a weak D match, TRBD1 (5 bases). This CDR3 spans 14 amino acids. CDR1 and CDR2 (germline): LNHDA, SQIVND (reference sequence). V lost 6 bases and J lost 0, with 12 bases in between. The CDR3 reads CASRLTASSYEQYF. CDR3 in DNA: TGTGCCAGTAGATTGACAGCAAGCTCCTACGAGCAGTACTTC.

The chain links TRBV7-9 to TRBJ2-2; D not certain. The CDR3 spans 13 residues. CDR1 and CDR2 (germline): SEHNR, FQNEAQ (reference sequence). V was pared by 0 bases and J by 5 bases, with 4 bases between. The CDR3 DNA is TGTGCCAGCAGCTTAGCGAGAACCGGGGAGCTGTTTTTT. It codes for CASSLARTGELFF. Based on the CDR3 plus reference TRBV7-9 and TRBJ2-2, the full variable domain is DTGVSQNPRHKITKRGQNVTFRCDPISEHNRLYWYRQTLGQGPEFLTYFQNEAQLEKSRLLSDRFSAERPKGSFSTLEIQRTEQGDSAMYLCASSLARTGELFFGEGSRLTVL.

This chain joins TRBV27 and TRBJ1-4; D not resolved. The length of the CDR3 is 19 residues. Deletions cut 1 base from V and 5 bases from J, with 23 bases between. Per the germline V gene, CDR1 is MNHEY and CDR2 is SMNVEV (reference sequence). The DNA of the CDR3 is TGTGCCAGCAGTTTATGGGGTTCTGGTCAGCCGCACTGGAATGAAAAACTGTTTTTT. This encodes CASSLWGSGQPHWNEKLFF. Full variable domain (remainder filled in from reference TRBV27 and TRBJ1-4): EAQVTQNPRYLITVTGKKLTVTCSQNMNHEYMSWYRQDPGLGLRQIYYSMNVEVTDKGDVPEGYKVSRKEKRNFPLILESPSPNQTSLYFCASSLWGSGQPHWNEKLFFGSGTQLSVL.

The chain uses TRBV27 and TRBJ1-4, with D perhaps TRBD1 (6 bases). Trimming removed 2 bases at V and 4 bases at J, with 8 bases between. This CDR3 comprises 14 residues. CDR1 is MNHEY and CDR2 is SMNVEV in the germline V gene (reference sequence). The CDR3 loop is CASSLGQRNEKLFF. The CDR3 coding sequence is TGTGCCAGCAGTTTAGGACAGCGTAATGAAAAACTGTTTTTT.

This chain connects TRBV29-1 to TRBJ1-1, with unresolved D. V lost 1 base to trimming and J lost 1 base, with 7 bases between them. In germline, CDR1 is SQVTM, CDR2 ANQGSEA. This CDR3 is built from 13 residues. CDR3 protein: CSVEGSENTEAFF. The DNA of the CDR3 is TGCAGCGTTGAAGGCTCAGAGAACACTGAAGCTTTCTTT.

Of note for this clone: The junction and the germline gene differ at one end; a read error may be behind it. The chain has TRBV4-2 and TRBJ1-1, with D possibly being TRBD1 (6 bases). This CDR3 has 13 residues. Germline V gene lookup returns CDR1 LGHNA and CDR2 YNFKEQ. The CDR3 spells CASSHPRDTKAFF. CDR3 DNA sequence: TGTGCCAGCAGCCACCCCCGGGACACTAAAGCTTTCTTT.

This sequence joins TRBV29-1 and TRBJ2-1; 9 bases fit TRBD2. The CDR3 length is 13 residues. V shed 2 bases and J 5 bases; nucleotides not matched to a gene: 1. Per the germline V gene, CDR1 is SQVTM and CDR2 is ANQGSEA. CDR3 sequence: CSVEKREDNEQFF. Here the CDR3 DNA reads TGCAGCGTTGAAAAGCGGGAGGACAATGAGCAGTTCTTC.

The chain recombines TRBV13 with TRBJ2-1, with no clear D. Germline-derived CDR1 and CDR2 are PRHDT and FYEKMQ (reference sequence). The CDR3 extends over 16 amino acids. With 4 bases removed from V and 4 bases from J, the gap between germline ends came to 17 bases. The CDR3 region is CASSSLRGIKYNEQFF. DNA of the CDR3: TGTGCCAGCAGCTCCCTCCGCGGCATAAAATACAATGAGCAGTTCTTC.

CDR3 protein: CARRGQGAYEQYF. Written as DNA, the CDR3 is TGTGCCAGGAGGGGACAGGGGGCTTACGAGCAGTACTTC. The chain employs TRBV2 and TRBJ2-7; 12 bases line up with TRBD1. V lost 9 bases to trimming and J lost 4 bases; unmatched junction nucleotides: 4. Germline V gene data show CDR1 as SNHLY and CDR2 as FYNNEI. This CDR3 is 13 amino acids long. The whole variable domain, remainder taken from reference TRBV2 and TRBJ2-7, is EPEVTQTPSHQVTQMGQEVILRCVPISNHLYFYWYRQILGQKVEFLVSFYNNEISEKSEIFDDQFSVERPDGSNFTLKIRSTKLEDSAMYFCARRGQGAYEQYFGPGTRLTVT.

The chain uses TRBV9 and TRBJ2-2, with 8 bases aligning to TRBD1. Germline lookup yields CDR1 SGDLS and CDR2 YYNGEE. The CDR3 runs to 14 residues. With 3 bases clipped from V and 7 bases from J, the junction kept 5 bases outside the gene matches. The CDR3 protein is CASSGQGAVGELFF. The CDR3 region has the DNA TGTGCCAGCAGCGGTCAGGGGGCGGTCGGGGAGCTGTTTTTT.

The chain has TRBV27 and TRBJ1-4; possible D gene TRBD1, 5 bases. Looked up from germline, CDR1 is MNHEY and CDR2 is SMNVEV (reference sequence). The germline V and J ends were trimmed by 1 base and 7 bases, with 10 bases remaining between them. This CDR3 is 14 amino acids long. CDR3 nucleotide sequence: TGTGCCAGCAGTTTATGGGCAGGGAGTGAAAAACTGTTTTTT. Protein product: CASSLWAGSEKLFF. Full variable domain (outside the CDR3, taken from reference TRBV27 and TRBJ1-4): EAQVTQNPRYLITVTGKKLTVTCSQNMNHEYMSWYRQDPGLGLRQIYYSMNVEVTDKGDVPEGYKVSRKEKRNFPLILESPSPNQTSLYFCASSLWAGSEKLFFGSGTQLSVL.

CDR3 amino acids: CASSTTQGGRLAYEQYF. CDR3 coding DNA: TGTGCCAGCAGCACCACACAAGGGGGCAGATTAGCCTACGAGCAGTACTTC. The chain uses TRBV7-9 and TRBJ2-7; 7 nucleotides align to TRBD1. This CDR3 comprises 17 residues. J lost 2 bases, V lost 5 bases, and 15 bases had no gene match. Germline CDR1 SEHNR, CDR2 FQNEAQ (reference sequence).

DNA for the CDR3: TGCAGCGTTGAAGTCAAGGGGTCTGGCTATGGCTACACCTTC. As protein: CSVEVKGSGYGYTF. The chain uses TRBV29-1 and TRBJ1-2; possibly TRBD1 for D (5 bases). The V end lost 1 base, the J end lost 4 bases, and 13 bases lay between the germline ends. The CDR3 loop spans 14 amino acids. CDR1 is SQVTM, CDR2 ANQGSEA, per germline. The complete variable domain, with remaining parts taken from reference TRBV29-1 and TRBJ1-2, reads SAVISQKPSRDICQRGTSLTIQCQVDSQVTMMFWYRQQPGQSLTLIATANQGSEATYESGFVIDKFPISRPNLTFSTLTVSNMSPEDSSIYLCSVEVKGSGYGYTFGSGTRLTVV.

The rearrangement links TRBV5-4 to TRBJ1-2; the D gene is possibly TRBD1 (6 bases). Between the trimmed V and J ends, which lost 2 bases and 0 bases, there was a span of 8 bases. The CDR3 is 14 residues long. Germline V gene data show CDR1 as SGHNT and CDR2 as YYREEE (reference sequence). CDR3 sequence reads: CASSFGGPNYGYTF. The CDR3, as DNA: TGTGCCAGCAGCTTTGGGGGGCCTAACTATGGCTACACCTTC.

CDR3 DNA: TGTGCCAGCAGTTCGGGACCTAGCGCCGGGGAGCTGTTTTTT. Protein: CASSSGPSAGELFF. V is TRBV27 and J is TRBJ2-2; TRBD2 is a possible D gene (6 bases). With 4 bases removed from V and 6 bases from J, the gap between germline ends came to 12 bases. Germline CDR1 reads MNHEY; CDR2 reads SMNVEV (reference sequence). The CDR3 extends over 14 amino acids.

The chain is built from TRBV21-1 and TRBJ1-1. TRBV21-1 is a pseudogene segment. The CDR3 runs 15 residues. The CDR3 bases are TGTGCCAGCAGCAAAGACGGGGCGCGGGGCACTGAAGCTTTCTTT. Its protein product is CASSKDGARGTEAFF.

To note about this clone: The same CDR3 arises from other DNA sequences in this sample as well. The chain employs TRBV5-1 and TRBJ2-5, with D hard to call. This CDR3 region has 11 residues. The V gene's germline CDR1 is SGHRS and CDR2 YFSETQ. Trimming left V 5 bases short and J 5 bases short, with 7 bases between. The CDR3 bases are TGCGCCAGCAGTTTTGGGGAGACCCAGTACTTC. Translating gives CASSFGETQYF.

The chain recombines TRBV2 with TRBJ2-1; tentative D call: TRBD2 (5 bases). Per the germline V gene, CDR1 is SNHLY and CDR2 is FYNNEI. This CDR3 has 14 amino acids. V lost 6 bases, J lost 4 bases, and 13 bases lay in between. The CDR3 bases are TGTGCCAGCAGGGGGAGCCTGGGTTACAATGAGCAGTTCTTC. This codes for CASRGSLGYNEQFF.

The CDR3: CASSLSGISNQPQHF. The CDR3 region has the DNA TGTGCCAGCAGCTTGTCCGGGATTAGCAATCAGCCCCAGCATTTT. J is TRBJ1-5 and V is TRBV5-5, with D unresolved. CDR3 length: 15 amino acids. V lost 1 base and J 0 bases, leaving 8 bases between the germline ends. Germline V gene sequence: CDR1 SGHKS, CDR2 YYEKEE (reference sequence).

This sequence joins TRBV27 and TRBJ2-7; 9 bases agree with TRBD2. J gave up 4 bases and V 5 bases, and 9 bases lay outside the gene matches. Germline V gives CDR1 MNHEY, CDR2 SMNVEV (reference sequence). There are 15 residues in the CDR3. CDR3 loop: CASSLGTSPRYEQYF. The CDR3 DNA is TGTGCCAGCAGTCTCGGGACTAGCCCACGTTACGAGCAGTACTTC.

The gene calls are TRBV29-1 and TRBJ1-1; D ambiguous. The germline V and J ends were trimmed by 0 bases and 6 bases, with 8 bases remaining between them. CDR3 size: 12 residues. Germline V gives CDR1 SQVTM, CDR2 ANQGSEA. The CDR3 is CSVEDSYPEAFF. CDR3 nucleotides: TGCAGCGTTGAAGATTCCTACCCTGAAGCTTTCTTT.

This chain links TRBV15 with TRBJ2-7; maybe TRBD2 (6 bases). Trimming pared 3 bases from V and 4 bases from J, leaving 19 bases between. The germline CDR1 and CDR2 sequences are LNHNV and YYDKDF (reference sequence). This CDR3 region has 16 residues. The CDR3 bases are TGTGCCACCAGCAGGGGCTTGGCGGGAAAGGAGTACGAGCAGTACTTC. It is translated as CATSRGLAGKEYEQYF.

V gene TRBV7-6 combines with J gene TRBJ2-3; D may be TRBD2 (6 bases). The CDR3 is 14 residues long. V was cut by 2 bases and J by 5 bases, with 11 bases left in between. The germline V gene has CDR1 SGHVS and CDR2 FNYEAQ. CDR3 amino acids: CASSLSGERDTQYF. CDR3 nucleotide sequence: TGTGCCAGCAGCTTATCGGGAGAGAGAGATACGCAGTATTTT.

The CDR3 coding sequence is TGCAGCGTGAGTGGGGGGCAGGGGACCAAAGGTAATGAGCAGTTCTTC. Translating it yields CSVSGGQGTKGNEQFF. This rearrangement joins TRBV29-1 to TRBJ2-1; D possibly matches TRBD1 or TRBD2 (6 bases each). CDR1 and CDR2 from the germline V gene are SQVTM and ANQGSEA. The CDR3 sequence is 16 residues long. Trimming cost V 6 bases and J 7 bases, with 25 bases left between them.

V and J are TRBV27 and TRBJ1-1; 7 bases align to TRBD1. The CDR3 totals 13 residues. The germline V gene encodes CDR1 MNHEY and CDR2 SMNVEV (reference sequence). V shed 6 bases, J shed 3 bases, and the junction held 4 bases outside the gene matches. The CDR3, as DNA: TGTGCCAGCAGGACAGGGCGGGACACTGAAGCTTTCTTT. It specifies CASRTGRDTEAFF.

The J gene is TRBJ2-7, the V gene TRBV9, with 7 bases identical to TRBD1. This CDR3 is built from 15 residues. The J segment lost 0 bases and the V segment lost 2 bases, leaving 5 bases of the junction unmatched. The germline CDR1 and CDR2 sequences are SGDLS and YYNGEE. CDR3 nucleotides: TGTGCCAGCAGCGTGGGGGACAGCACCTCCTACGAGCAGTACTTC. This encodes CASSVGDSTSYEQYF.

The chain has TRBV7-2 and TRBJ2-7, with D perhaps matching TRBD2 (8 bases). This CDR3 region has 15 residues. The germline V gene encodes CDR1 SGHTA and CDR2 FQGNSA. The ends were cut back, 3 bases at V and 6 bases at J, with 18 bases in the middle. The CDR3 loop is CASSFGKGAGGEQYF. CDR3 coding DNA: TGTGCCAGCAGCTTCGGAAAGGGGGCGGGAGGCGAGCAGTACTTC.